Below, 9 T cell receptor beta chains from the same sample are listed, as sequenced in a study of blood T cell repertoires in COVID-19. Produced via immunoSEQ multiplex PCR; TCRdb's table is partial and in-frame only. The sample contains a few hundred thousand clones, roughly 84% of which appear only once. The sample comprised peripheral blood. The receptor set was obtained from a woman aged 25 to 39 who had recovered from COVID-19.

This chain links TRBV9 with TRBJ2-1, with TRBD2 matching over 11 bases. The V and J ends lost 4 bases and 5 bases, in that order; junction bases with no gene match: 5. Germline CDR1 SGDLS, CDR2 YYNGEE. There are 15 residues in the CDR3. CDR3 region: CASSQRLAGNNEQFF. The CDR3 nucleotides are TGTGCCAGCAGCCAACGACTAGCGGGAAACAATGAGCAGTTCTTC. Filled out from reference TRBV9 and TRBJ2-1, the complete variable domain reads DSGVTQTPKHLITATGQRVTLRCSPRSGDLSVYWYQQSLDQGLQFLIQYYNGEERAKGNILERFSAQQFPDLHSELNLSSLELGDSALYFCASSQRLAGNNEQFFGPGTRLTVL.

This clone was detected only once. The V call is TRBV2, the J call TRBJ2-1; TRBD2 aligns across 11 bases. V was clipped by 5 bases and J by 4 bases; unmatched bases: 4. CDR3 size: 15 residues. Per the germline V gene, CDR1 is SNHLY and CDR2 is FYNNEI. CDR3 nucleotide sequence: TGTGCCAGCAGTTTAGCGGGAGGGCCTTACAATGAGCAGTTCTTC. It yields the protein CASSLAGGPYNEQFF. The variable domain in full, with the rest retrieved from reference TRBV2 and TRBJ2-1, is EPEVTQTPSHQVTQMGQEVILRCVPISNHLYFYWYRQILGQKVEFLVSFYNNEISEKSEIFDDQFSVERPDGSNFTLKIRSTKLEDSAMYFCASSLAGGPYNEQFFGPGTRLTVL.

The chain joins TRBV28 to TRBJ2-2; 8 nucleotides agree with TRBD2. This CDR3 spans 16 amino acids. Germline V lookup: CDR1 MDHEN, CDR2 SYDVKM. The CDR3 DNA follows: TGTGCTCAGCTCGGGAGGGCCCTCTTCTATACCGGGGAGCTGTTTTTT. This translates into CAQLGRALFYTGELFF.

The rearrangement uses TRBV6-5 and TRBJ1-4, with D unclear. V dropped 5 bases and J dropped 7 bases, with 14 bases sitting between them. In germline, CDR1 is MNHEY, CDR2 SVGAGI. The CDR3 has 14 residues. The CDR3 DNA sequence: TGTGCCAGCAGTAGCAGAGGGCGGAGTGAAAAACTGTTTTTT. Encoded protein: CASSSRGRSEKLFF.

The chain couples TRBV12-2 to TRBJ2-5; the DNA was not compared with TRBD1, the D call given in the table. TRBV12-2 is classified as a pseudogene. The CDR3 has 14 amino acids. The CDR3 DNA reads TGTGCAAGTCGCCGACAGGGTCAGGAAGAGACCCAGTACTTC. Its protein product is CASRRQGQEETQYF.

The CDR3 is CASSLGGRGDTQYF. DNA for the CDR3: TGTGCCAGCAGTTTAGGCGGGAGGGGGGATACGCAGTATTTT. This rearrangement joins TRBV28 to TRBJ2-3; 9 bases are shared with TRBD2. The CDR3 length is 14 residues. Looked up from germline, CDR1 is MDHEN and CDR2 is SYDVKM. Unmatched junction bases numbered 3, after V lost 2 bases and J lost 6 bases.

The chain couples TRBV6-5 to TRBJ1-1; D ambiguous. Trimming pared 0 bases from V and 2 bases from J, leaving 7 bases between. This CDR3 has 14 residues. Germline V lookup: CDR1 MNHEY, CDR2 SVGAGI. CDR3 coding DNA: TGTGCCAGCAGTTACTCTGGAGACAACACTGAAGCTTTCTTT. It encodes CASSYSGDNTEAFF.

The V call is TRBV6-1, the J call TRBJ2-7, with D perhaps matching TRBD1 (6 bases). CDR1 MNHNS and CDR2 SASEGT come from the germline V gene. The ends were cut back, 2 bases at V and 3 bases at J, with 8 bases in the middle. The CDR3 loop spans 13 amino acids. The CDR3 DNA reads as TGTGCCAGCAGTGAACGGGACAACTACGAGCAGTACTTC. Its protein is CASSERDNYEQYF.

Only a few counts were recorded for this clone. The rearrangement uses TRBV15 and TRBJ2-1; TRBD2 aligns across 7 bases. The CDR3 consists of 14 residues. V was clipped by 3 bases and J by 8 bases; unmatched bases: 7. Germline V gene data show CDR1 as LNHNV and CDR2 as YYDKDF (reference sequence). The CDR3 DNA sequence: TGTGCCACCAGCAGGAGTAAGGGGAGGGATGAGCAGTTCTTC. This sequence encodes CATSRSKGRDEQFF.